This TCR beta chain was documented in a study of blood T cells in healthy people across ages. Study-wide results and limits: Older age coincided with a roughly linear decline in TCR beta diversity per million T cells. Changes seen in expanded clonotypes were possibly confounded by donor CMV status left unknown.

The second PCR ran about 6 to 11 cycles with a sample-barcoded 5' primer and J-beta primers. TCRdb called the 5' RACE reads again in MiXCR, with one record for every CDR3 protein. The sample includes roughly 900,000 distinct CDR3 sequences, 25% to 35% of them seen just once. For this clonotype: Its specificity is unknown.

The CDR3 totals 16 residues. Germline lookup yields CDR1 SEHNR and CDR2 FQNEAQ (reference sequence). The trim removed 5 bases at V and 6 bases at J, leaving 14 bases unmatched. This TCR was recovered from a woman over 75 in good health. The sequencing input was blood. V gene TRBV7-9 combines with J gene TRBJ2-7; TRBD1 agrees at 9 bases. The CDR3 loop reads CASSVPGQGKGREQYF. CDR3 nucleotides: TGTGCCAGCAGCGTACCCGGACAGGGGAAAGGTCGCGAGCAGTACTTC.